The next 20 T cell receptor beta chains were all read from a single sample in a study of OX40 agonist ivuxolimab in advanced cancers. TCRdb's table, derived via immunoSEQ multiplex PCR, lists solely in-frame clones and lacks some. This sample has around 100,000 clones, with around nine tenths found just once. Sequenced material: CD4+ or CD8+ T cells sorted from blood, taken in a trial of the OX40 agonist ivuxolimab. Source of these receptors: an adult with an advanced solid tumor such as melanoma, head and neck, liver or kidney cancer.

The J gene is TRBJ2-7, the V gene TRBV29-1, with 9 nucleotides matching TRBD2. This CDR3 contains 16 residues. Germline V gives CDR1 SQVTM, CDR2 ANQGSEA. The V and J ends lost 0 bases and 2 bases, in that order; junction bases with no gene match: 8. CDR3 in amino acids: CSVEDSQSGRPYEQYF. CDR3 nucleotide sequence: TGCAGCGTTGAAGACTCGCAAAGCGGGAGGCCCTACGAGCAGTACTTC.

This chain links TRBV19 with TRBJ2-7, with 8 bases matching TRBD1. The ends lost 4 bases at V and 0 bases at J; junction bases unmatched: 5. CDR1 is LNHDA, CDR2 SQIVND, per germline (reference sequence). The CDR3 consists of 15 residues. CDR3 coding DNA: TGTGCCAGTAGTACCACAGGGGGTAGCTCCTACGAGCAGTACTTC. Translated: CASSTTGGSSYEQYF.

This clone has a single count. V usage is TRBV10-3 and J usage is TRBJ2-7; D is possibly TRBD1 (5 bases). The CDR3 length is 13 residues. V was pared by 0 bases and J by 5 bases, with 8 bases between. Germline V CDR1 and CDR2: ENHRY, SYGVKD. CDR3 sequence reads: CAISESQGHEQYF. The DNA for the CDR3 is TGTGCCATCAGTGAGTCCCAGGGCCACGAGCAGTACTTC.

The CDR3 spells CASGLGFEQFF. As DNA, the CDR3 is TGTGCCAGCGGCCTTGGGTTTGAGCAGTTCTTC. This chain connects TRBV6-1 to TRBJ2-1; D gene unclear. Trimming removed 8 bases at V and 9 bases at J, with 11 bases between. Germline CDR1 reads MNHNS; CDR2 reads SASEGT. This CDR3 is built from 11 residues.

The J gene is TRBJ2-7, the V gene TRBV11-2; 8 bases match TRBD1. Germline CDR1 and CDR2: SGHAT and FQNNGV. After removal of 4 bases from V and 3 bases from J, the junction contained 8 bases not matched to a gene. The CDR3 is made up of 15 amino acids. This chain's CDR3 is CASSSRTGKGYEQYF. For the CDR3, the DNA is TGTGCCAGCAGCTCAAGGACAGGGAAGGGCTACGAGCAGTACTTC.

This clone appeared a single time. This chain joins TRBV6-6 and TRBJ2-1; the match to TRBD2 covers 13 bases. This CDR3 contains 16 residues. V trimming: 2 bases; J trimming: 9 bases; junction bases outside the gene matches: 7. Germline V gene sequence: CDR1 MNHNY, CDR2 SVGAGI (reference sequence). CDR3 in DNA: TGTGCCAGCAGTTACGGGACTAGCGGGAAGCTCGGTGAGCAGTTCTTC. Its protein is CASSYGTSGKLGEQFF.

The CDR3 here is CASSKGGINEQFF. DNA for the CDR3: TGTGCCAGCAGCAAAGGGGGTATCAATGAGCAGTTCTTC. The chain has TRBV2 and TRBJ2-1, with D tentatively TRBD1 (6 bases). The V end lost 6 bases, the J end lost 6 bases, and 12 bases lay between the germline ends. Germline lookup yields CDR1 SNHLY and CDR2 FYNNEI. This CDR3 is 13 amino acids long. The full variable domain, completed using reference TRBV2 and TRBJ2-1, is EPEVTQTPSHQVTQMGQEVILRCVPISNHLYFYWYRQILGQKVEFLVSFYNNEISEKSEIFDDQFSVERPDGSNFTLKIRSTKLEDSAMYFCASSKGGINEQFFGPGTRLTVL.

CDR3 sequence (DNA): TGTGCCAGCAGCTCCGGGCCGACCCAGTACTTC. As protein: CASSSGPTQYF. The chain is built from TRBV5-6 and TRBJ2-5; D not resolved. V lost 3 bases and J 7 bases, leaving 7 bases between the germline ends. Germline lookup yields CDR1 SGHDT and CDR2 YYEEEE. The CDR3 covers 11 residues.

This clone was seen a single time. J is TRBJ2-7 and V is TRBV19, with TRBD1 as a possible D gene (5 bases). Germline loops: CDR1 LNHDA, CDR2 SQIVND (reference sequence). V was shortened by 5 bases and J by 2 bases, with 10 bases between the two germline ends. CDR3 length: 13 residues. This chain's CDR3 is CASSPQTAYEQYF. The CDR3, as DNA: TGTGCCAGTAGTCCCCAGACAGCCTACGAGCAGTACTTC.

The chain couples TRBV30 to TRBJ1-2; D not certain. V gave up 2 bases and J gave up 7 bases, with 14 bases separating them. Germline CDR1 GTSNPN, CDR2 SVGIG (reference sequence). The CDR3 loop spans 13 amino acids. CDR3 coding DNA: TGTGCCTGGAGTCTGGAAAGGGTGGTTGGCTACACCTTC. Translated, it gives CAWSLERVVGYTF.

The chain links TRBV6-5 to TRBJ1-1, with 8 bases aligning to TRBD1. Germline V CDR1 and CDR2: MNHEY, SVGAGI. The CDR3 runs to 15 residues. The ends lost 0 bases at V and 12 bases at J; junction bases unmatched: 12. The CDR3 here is CASSYSAGTGGLPFF. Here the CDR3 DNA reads TGTGCCAGCAGTTACTCGGCCGGCACAGGGGGGTTGCCTTTCTTT.

The CDR3 nucleotides are TGTGCCAGCAGCTTATCTCCCACTAGCGGCTCCTACGAGCAGTACTTC. Translating it yields CASSLSPTSGSYEQYF. The chain couples TRBV7-2 to TRBJ2-7, with 8 bases lining up with TRBD2. The CDR3 is 16 amino acids. Germline loops: CDR1 SGHTA, CDR2 FQGNSA. Trimming cost V 2 bases and J 0 bases; bases outside gene matches: 6.

DNA of the CDR3: TGTGCCAGCAGCCCAGCGGGAGGCCCTGAGCAGTTCTTC. It translates to CASSPAGGPEQFF. The chain carries TRBV7-2 and TRBJ2-1; TRBD2 aligns across 9 bases. This CDR3 comprises 13 residues. Unmatched junction bases numbered 5, after V lost 5 bases and J lost 9 bases. CDR1 is SGHTA and CDR2 is FQGNSA in the germline V gene.

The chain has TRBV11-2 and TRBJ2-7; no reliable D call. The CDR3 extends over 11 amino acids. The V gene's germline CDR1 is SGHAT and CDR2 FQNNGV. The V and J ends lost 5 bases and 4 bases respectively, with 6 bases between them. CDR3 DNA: TGTGCCAGCAGCCCCTTGTACGAGCAGTACTTC. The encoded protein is CASSPLYEQYF.

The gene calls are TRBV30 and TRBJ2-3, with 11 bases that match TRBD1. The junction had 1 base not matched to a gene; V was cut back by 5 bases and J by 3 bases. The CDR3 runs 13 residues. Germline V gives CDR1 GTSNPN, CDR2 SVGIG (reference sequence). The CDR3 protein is CAWGTGGTDTQYF. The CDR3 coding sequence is TGTGCCTGGGGGACAGGGGGAACAGATACGCAGTATTTT.

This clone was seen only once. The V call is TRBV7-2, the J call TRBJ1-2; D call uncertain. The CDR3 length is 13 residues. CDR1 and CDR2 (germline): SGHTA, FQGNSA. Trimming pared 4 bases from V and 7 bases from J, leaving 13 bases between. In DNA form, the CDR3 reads TGTGCCAGCAGCTCGTGGGGAGAGGGTGGCTACACCTTC. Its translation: CASSSWGEGGYTF.

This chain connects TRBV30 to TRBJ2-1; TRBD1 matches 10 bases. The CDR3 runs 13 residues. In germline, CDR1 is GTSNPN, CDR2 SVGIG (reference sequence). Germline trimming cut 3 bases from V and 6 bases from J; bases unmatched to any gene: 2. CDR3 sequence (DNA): TGTGCCTGGAGCGGGACAGGGGTCAATGAGCAGTTCTTC. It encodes CAWSGTGVNEQFF. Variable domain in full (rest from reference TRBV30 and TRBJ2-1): SQTIHQWPATLVQPVGSPLSLECTVEGTSNPNLYWYRQAAGRGLQLLFYSVGIGQISSEVPQNLSASRPQDRQFILSSKKLLLSDSGFYLCAWSGTGVNEQFFGPGTRLTVL.

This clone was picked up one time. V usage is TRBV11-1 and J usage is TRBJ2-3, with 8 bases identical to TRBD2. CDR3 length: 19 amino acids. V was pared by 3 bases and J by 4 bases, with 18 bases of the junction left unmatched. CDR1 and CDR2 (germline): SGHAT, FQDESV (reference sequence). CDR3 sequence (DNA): TGTGCCAGCAGCTTGTCGTGGTGGGACGGGAGGGATACCGCAGATACGCAGTATTTT. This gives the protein CASSLSWWDGRDTADTQYF.

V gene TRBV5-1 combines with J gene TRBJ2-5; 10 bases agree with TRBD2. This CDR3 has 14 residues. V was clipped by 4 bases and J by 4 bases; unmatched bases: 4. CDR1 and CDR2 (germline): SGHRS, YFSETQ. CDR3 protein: CASSTLAGVETQYF. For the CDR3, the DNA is TGCGCCAGCAGCACCCTAGCGGGAGTAGAGACCCAGTACTTC. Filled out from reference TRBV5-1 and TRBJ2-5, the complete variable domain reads KAGVTQTPRYLIKTRGQQVTLSCSPISGHRSVSWYQQTPGQGLQFLFEYFSETQRNKGNFPGRFSGRQFSNSRSEMNVSTLELGDSALYLCASSTLAGVETQYFGPGTRLLVL.

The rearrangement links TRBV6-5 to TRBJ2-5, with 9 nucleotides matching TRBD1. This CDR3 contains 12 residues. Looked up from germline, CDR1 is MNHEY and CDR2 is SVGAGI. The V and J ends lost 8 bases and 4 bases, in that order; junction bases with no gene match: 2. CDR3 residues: CASGDRVETQYF. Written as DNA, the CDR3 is TGTGCCAGCGGGGACAGGGTAGAGACCCAGTACTTC.